This T cell receptor (beta chain) was identified during a study of blood T cell repertoires in COVID-19. The overall study: COVID-19 samples from acute and convalescent phases originated in the United States, Italy and Spain.

In the original processing: How many nucleated cells were present was estimated from reference gene primer amplification. Repertoires were generated with immunoSEQ multiplex PCR, while TCRdb's copy carries only in-frame clones and drops some. That table supplies the V and J calls and clone size; D and trimming were determined from the DNA. The sample carries around 160,000 clones, approximately 79% recorded once. Source material: peripheral blood. The sequence was obtained from a woman of 80 years or more with acute or convalescent COVID-19.

In nucleotides, the CDR3 is TGTGCCATCAGTGCCGGAACGGGGGGGAGGACCGGGGAGCTGTTTTTT. Encoded protein: CAISAGTGGRTGELFF. The gene calls are TRBV10-3 and TRBJ2-2; TRBD2 matches at 8 bases. This CDR3 has 16 residues. The germline V gene encodes CDR1 ENHRY and CDR2 SYGVKD. The J segment lost 5 bases and the V segment lost 4 bases, leaving 9 bases of the junction unmatched.